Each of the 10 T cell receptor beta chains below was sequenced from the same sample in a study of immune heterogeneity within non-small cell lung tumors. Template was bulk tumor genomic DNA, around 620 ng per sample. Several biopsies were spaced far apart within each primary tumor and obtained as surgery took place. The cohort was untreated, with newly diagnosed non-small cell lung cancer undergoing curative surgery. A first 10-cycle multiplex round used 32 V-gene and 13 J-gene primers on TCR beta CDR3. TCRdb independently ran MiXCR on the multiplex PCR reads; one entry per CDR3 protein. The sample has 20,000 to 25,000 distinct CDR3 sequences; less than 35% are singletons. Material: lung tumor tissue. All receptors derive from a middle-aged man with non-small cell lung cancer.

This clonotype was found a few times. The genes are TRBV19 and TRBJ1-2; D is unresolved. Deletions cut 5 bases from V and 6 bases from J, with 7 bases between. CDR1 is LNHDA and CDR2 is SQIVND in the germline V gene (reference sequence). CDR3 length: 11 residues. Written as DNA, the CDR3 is TGTGCCAGTAGTGGTGGTAATGGCTACACCTTC. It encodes CASSGGNGYTF.

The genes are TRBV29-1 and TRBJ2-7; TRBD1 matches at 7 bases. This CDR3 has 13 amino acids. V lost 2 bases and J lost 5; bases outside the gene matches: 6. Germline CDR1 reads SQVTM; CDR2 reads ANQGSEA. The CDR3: CSVESDRRHEQYF. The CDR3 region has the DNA TGCAGCGTTGAATCGGACAGGAGACACGAGCAGTACTTC.

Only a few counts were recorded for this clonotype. The CDR3 nucleotides are TGTGCCAGCAGCTTGGGTGGGGGCGCGGTAGATACGCAGTATTTT. Amino acids: CASSLGGGAVDTQYF. This chain links TRBV5-6 with TRBJ2-3; D possibly corresponds to TRBD1 (6 bases). Trimming removed 0 bases at V and 5 bases at J, with 13 bases between. In germline, CDR1 is SGHDT, CDR2 YYEEEE. The CDR3 runs to 15 residues. Complete variable domain (other parts from reference TRBV5-6 and TRBJ2-3): DAGVTQSPTHLIKTRGQQVTLRCSPKSGHDTVSWYQQALGQGPQFIFQYYEEEERQRGNFPDRFSGHQFPNYSSELNVNALLLGDSALYLCASSLGGGAVDTQYFGPGTRLTVL.

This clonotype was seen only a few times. The CDR3 loop reads CATSDSTERGVLSNRETQYF. CDR3 sequence (DNA): TGTGCCACCAGTGATAGTACAGAAAGAGGGGTTTTGTCTAATAGGGAGACCCAGTACTTC. The rearrangement joins TRBV24-1 to TRBJ2-5; TRBD1 or TRBD2 may be the D gene (5 bases each). Trimming cost V 3 bases and J 5 bases, with 30 bases left between them. This CDR3 is built from 20 residues. CDR1 KGHDR and CDR2 SFDVKD come from the germline V gene.

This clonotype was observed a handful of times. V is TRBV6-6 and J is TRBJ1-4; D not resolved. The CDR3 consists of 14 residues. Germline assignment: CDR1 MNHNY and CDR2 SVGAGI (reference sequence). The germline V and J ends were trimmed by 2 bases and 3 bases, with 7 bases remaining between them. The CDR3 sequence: CASSYPDPNEKLFF. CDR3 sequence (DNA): TGTGCCAGCAGTTACCCGGACCCTAATGAAAAACTGTTTTTT.

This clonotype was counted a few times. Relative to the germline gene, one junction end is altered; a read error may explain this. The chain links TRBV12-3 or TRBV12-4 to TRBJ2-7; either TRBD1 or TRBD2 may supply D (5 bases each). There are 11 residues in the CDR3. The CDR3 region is CAAGGQYEQYF. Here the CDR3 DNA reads TGCGCGGCTGGGGGTCAGTACGAGCAGTACTTC.

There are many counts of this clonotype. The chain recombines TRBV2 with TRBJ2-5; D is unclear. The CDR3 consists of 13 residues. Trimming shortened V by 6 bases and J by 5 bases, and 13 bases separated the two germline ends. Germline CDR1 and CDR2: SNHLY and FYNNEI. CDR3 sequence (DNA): TGTGCCAGCAGGGGAACGGGTAGGGAGACCCAGTACTTC. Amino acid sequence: CASRGTGRETQYF.

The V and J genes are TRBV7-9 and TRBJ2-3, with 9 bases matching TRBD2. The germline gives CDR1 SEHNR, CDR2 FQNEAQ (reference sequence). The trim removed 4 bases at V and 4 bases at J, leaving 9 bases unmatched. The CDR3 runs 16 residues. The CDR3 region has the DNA TGTGCCAGCAGCTCCTCTAGCGGGATCGGGGCAGATACGCAGTATTTT. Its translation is CASSSSSGIGADTQYF.

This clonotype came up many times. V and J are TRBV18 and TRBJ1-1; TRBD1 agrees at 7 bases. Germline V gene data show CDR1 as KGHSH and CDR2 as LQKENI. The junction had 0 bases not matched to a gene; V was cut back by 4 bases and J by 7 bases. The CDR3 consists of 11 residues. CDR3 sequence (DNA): TGTGCCAGCTCACGACAGGGTGAAGCTTTCTTT. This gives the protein CASSRQGEAFF.

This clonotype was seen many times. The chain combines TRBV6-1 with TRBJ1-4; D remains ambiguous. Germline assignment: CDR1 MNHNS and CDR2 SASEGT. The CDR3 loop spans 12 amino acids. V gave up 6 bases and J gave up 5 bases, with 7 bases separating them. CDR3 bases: TGTGCCAGCAGCCAACCGAATGAAAAACTGTTTTTT. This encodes CASSQPNEKLFF.